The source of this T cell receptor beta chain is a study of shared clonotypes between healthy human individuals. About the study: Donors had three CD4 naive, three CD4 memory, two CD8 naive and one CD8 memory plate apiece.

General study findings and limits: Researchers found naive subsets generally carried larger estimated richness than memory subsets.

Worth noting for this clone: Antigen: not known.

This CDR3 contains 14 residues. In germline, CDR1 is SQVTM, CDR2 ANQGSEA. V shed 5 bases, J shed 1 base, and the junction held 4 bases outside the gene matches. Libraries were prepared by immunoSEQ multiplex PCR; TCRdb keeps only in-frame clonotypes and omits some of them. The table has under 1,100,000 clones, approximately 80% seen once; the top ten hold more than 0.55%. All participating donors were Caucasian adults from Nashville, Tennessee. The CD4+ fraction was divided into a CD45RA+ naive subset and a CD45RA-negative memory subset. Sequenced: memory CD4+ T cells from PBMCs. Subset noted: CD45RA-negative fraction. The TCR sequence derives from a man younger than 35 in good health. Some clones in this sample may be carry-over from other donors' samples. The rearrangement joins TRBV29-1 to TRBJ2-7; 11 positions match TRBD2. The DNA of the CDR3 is TGCAGCGTTTCAGGGACTAGCGGATCCTACGAGCAGTACTTC. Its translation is CSVSGTSGSYEQYF.